Each of the 7 T cell receptor beta chains below was sequenced from the same sample in a study of blood T cell repertoires in COVID-19. Sequencing was performed with immunoSEQ multiplex PCR; in TCRdb, only in-frame clones are kept and a portion is missing. The table includes about 32,000 clones, 90% to 95% detected once. The sequenced material came from peripheral blood. These TCRs come from a male donor with active COVID-19.

The chain joins TRBV9 to TRBJ1-6; 8 nucleotides line up with TRBD1. Germline V gene data show CDR1 as SGDLS and CDR2 as YYNGEE. The CDR3 contains 16 residues. V lost 1 base to trimming and J lost 7 bases; unmatched junction nucleotides: 7. The CDR3 region is CASSVSPGQANSPLHF. The CDR3 region has the DNA TGTGCCAGCAGCGTATCCCCGGGACAGGCAAATTCACCCCTCCACTTT.

In nucleotides, the CDR3 is TGTGCCAGCAGCGCCCTCCGGGAGGTAGGTTATGGCTACACCTTC. Amino acids: CASSALREVGYGYTF. The rearrangement links TRBV7-2 to TRBJ1-2, with unresolved D. Deletions cut 5 bases from V and 5 bases from J, with 18 bases between. The CDR3 loop spans 15 amino acids. From germline, CDR1 is SGHTA and CDR2 FQGNSA.

This chain joins TRBV4-3 and TRBJ1-4; 10 positions agree with TRBD1. The junction had 1 base not matched to a gene; V was cut back by 2 bases and J by 10 bases. CDR1 LGHNA and CDR2 YSLEER come from the germline V gene. This CDR3 region has 13 residues. CDR3 in amino acids: CASSQWTGGKLFF. The DNA of the CDR3 is TGCGCCAGCAGCCAATGGACAGGGGGAAAACTGTTTTTT.

The J gene is TRBJ2-5, the V gene TRBV24-1; TRBD1 matches 7 bases. Germline CDR1 and CDR2: KGHDR and SFDVKD. Trimming cost V 1 base and J 7 bases; bases outside gene matches: 2. This CDR3 comprises 13 residues. Here the CDR3 reads CATSDLRTGTQYF. The CDR3 bases are TGTGCCACCAGTGATTTACGGACAGGGACCCAGTACTTC.

The chain is built from TRBV10-3 and TRBJ1-3; possible D gene TRBD1, 6 bases. Deletions cut 8 bases from V and 4 bases from J, with 9 bases between. CDR1 ENHRY and CDR2 SYGVKD come from the germline V gene. The CDR3 runs to 12 residues. The CDR3 DNA follows: TGTGCCATCCGGGACACCGGAAACACCATATATTTT. Translating it yields CAIRDTGNTIYF.

The count of this clone is one. The CDR3 DNA reads as TGTGCCAGCAGTCAAGGACAGGGTGGCCAAGAGACCCAGTACTTC. Translated, it gives CASSQGQGGQETQYF. The rearrangement uses TRBV25-1 and TRBJ2-5; 8 bases are shared with TRBD1. The J segment lost 1 base and the V segment lost 5 bases, leaving 6 bases of the junction unmatched. This CDR3 comprises 15 residues. CDR1 is MGHDK and CDR2 is SYGVNS in the germline V gene.

V is TRBV2 and J is TRBJ1-1, with a tentative D call TRBD1 (6 bases). This CDR3 is built from 12 residues. CDR1 is SNHLY and CDR2 is FYNNEI in the germline V gene. The CDR3, as DNA: TGTGCTACCGGGGGGCTAAACACTGAAGCTTTCTTT. Translation: CATGGLNTEAFF.